This is a list of T cell receptor beta chains from one sample in a study of memory CD4+ T cells and cytomegalovirus serostatus. Clones were sequenced by immunoSEQ multiplex PCR, and TCRdb holds only the in-frame ones, with some missing. Among 50,000 to 60,000 clones listed, around four fifths were seen once. Source material: memory CD4+ T cells from blood. All receptors derive from an adult in good health and CMV-seropositive. CDR3s include the opening cysteine and the closing phenylalanine or tryptophan. Fields, in order: D gene, J gene, clone size, V gene, CDR3 DNA, CDR3 protein. A D gene is named only where the DNA matches it firmly. Clone size appears in some rows only: once, few, many, or a class for an expanded clone.

>.|TRBJ2-2|.|TRBV18
TGTGCCAGCTCACCCGGGAGCCGGGGCACCGGGGAGCTGTTTTTT
CASSPGSRGTGELFF
>.|TRBJ2-1|.|TRBV7-6
TGTGCCAGCAGCTCGAACCGGGGTGATGAGCAGTTCTTC
CASSSNRGDEQFF
>TRBD1|TRBJ1-4|.|TRBV28
TGTGCCAGCAGAACCAGGGGGAGGTTGTTTTTT
CASRTRGRLFF
>.|TRBJ2-5|.|TRBV30
TGTGCCTGGGGAAGCCGCCTGGGGACCCAGTACTTC
CAWGSRLGTQYF
>.|TRBJ2-7|.|TRBV6-1
TGTGCCAGCAGTGAAGGAGCATGGGGGTCCAGGGACGAGCAGTACTTC
CASSEGAWGSRDEQYF
>.|TRBJ1-3|few|TRBV2
TGTGCCAGCAGTGCTGGGGTAACCTCTGGAAACACCATATATTTT
CASSAGVTSGNTIYF
>TRBD2|TRBJ2-2|.|TRBV25-1
TGTGCCAGCAGTGAGGCTAGCGGGGGGCCCACCGGGGAGCTGTTTTTT
CASSEASGGPTGELFF
>.|TRBJ1-4|.|TRBV19
TGTGCCAGTAGGTTTGAAGATAATGAAAAACTGTTTTTT
CASRFEDNEKLFF
>.|TRBJ1-2|.|TRBV11-3
TGTGCCAGCAGTCATAGGGAATTTGGCTACACCTTC
CASSHREFGYTF
>TRBD1|TRBJ1-1|.|TRBV6-1
TGTGCCAGCAGCCTGACAGGGGCTACCACTGAAGCTTTCTTT
CASSLTGATTEAFF
>.|TRBJ1-5|.|TRBV7-8
TGTGCCAGCAGCTTAGTTGCCGCCGGATTTTCTCTCGGGATGGGGAGCAATCAGCCCCAGCATTTT
CASSLVAAGFSLGMGSNQPQHF
>.|TRBJ1-2|.|TRBV25-1
TGTGCCAGCATTTTGACAGACTATGGCTACACCTTC
CASILTDYGYTF
>.|TRBJ1-2|.|TRBV7-9
TGTGCCGGGGGGCGGGACGGAACCTTTTATGGCTACACCTTC
CAGGRDGTFYGYTF
>.|TRBJ1-5|once|TRBV19
TGTGCCAGTAGTATGTCACCCAATCAGCCCCAGCATTTT
CASSMSPNQPQHF
>TRBD2|TRBJ2-2|.|TRBV7-9
TGTGCCAGCAGCTTATATGGCGGGAGGTTGAACACCGGGGAGCTGTTTTTT
CASSLYGGRLNTGELFF
>TRBD1|TRBJ2-1|.|TRBV28
TGTGCCAGCAGTTTAGTGGGACAGGGGGGAACTGAGCAGTTCTTC
CASSLVGQGGTEQFF
>.|TRBJ2-3|.|TRBV30
TGTGCCTGGAGTTATGCAGATACGCAGTATTTT
CAWSYADTQYF
>.|TRBJ2-5|.|TRBV7-2
TGTGCCAGCAGCTTAGTAGGGAACGCAGAGACCCAGTACTTC
CASSLVGNAETQYF
>.|TRBJ1-1|few|TRBV30
TGTGCCTGGAGTGTATTGGGGTACGATGTCGGAGCTTTCTTT
CAWSVLGYDVGAFF
>TRBD2|TRBJ2-7|.|TRBV19
TGTGCCAGTAGTATGAACCGGGGGGTCTACGAGCAGTACTTC
CASSMNRGVYEQYF
>.|TRBJ2-7|.|TRBV6-4
TGTGCCAGCAGTGTCTACGAGCAGTACTTC
CASSVYEQYF
>.|TRBJ1-6|.|TRBV30
TGTGCCTGGACCAAAAGCCGTAATTCACCCCTCCACTTT
CAWTKSRNSPLHF
>TRBD1|TRBJ1-1|.|TRBV2
TGTGCCAGCAGTGATCTAAGGGGGCAGGCTGAAGCTTTCTTT
CASSDLRGQAEAFF
>.|TRBJ2-1|once|TRBV19
TGTGCCGGCAAAGACAGGGTCACTAGCGGACCTTACAATGAGCAGTTCTTC
CAGKDRVTSGPYNEQFF
>.|TRBJ1-5|.|TRBV19
TGTGCCAGTAGTATAAGTCAGGGGAGCGGGGGTTTCGGTCAGCCCCAGCATTTT
CASSISQGSGGFGQPQHF
>.|TRBJ1-2|.|TRBV6-6
TGTGCCAGCGTGCCCCCAGGGGATAGCCGTGGCTACACCTTC
CASVPPGDSRGYTF